One sample yielded the 18 T cell receptor beta chains listed below, sequenced in a study of T cells in localized non-small cell lung cancer. TCRdb's copy holds only in-frame clones and misses some; the assay was immunoSEQ multiplex PCR. This repertoire shows some 52,000 clones, more than 80% found once; its top ten account for 18%. The sequenced sample was peripheral blood, obtained before any cancer treatment. These receptors came from a male donor at least 60 years old with stage III squamous cell lung carcinoma.

The CDR3 DNA is TGTGCCGGCAAAGACCCCCAGGACACTGAAGCTTTCTTT. Its translation: CAGKDPQDTEAFF. This sequence joins TRBV2 and TRBJ1-1; D remains ambiguous. Germline V gene lookup returns CDR1 SNHLY and CDR2 FYNNEI. There are 13 residues in the CDR3. V was trimmed by 11 bases and J by 3 bases, leaving 16 bases between them.

J is TRBJ1-2 and V is TRBV19; 8 bases align to TRBD1. V trimming: 1 base; J trimming: 7 bases; junction bases outside the gene matches: 5. Germline loops: CDR1 LNHDA, CDR2 SQIVND (reference sequence). The CDR3 is made up of 14 amino acids. CDR3 in DNA: TGTGCCAGTAGTATAGCGGACAGGGTGGCTGGCTACACCTTC. Translated: CASSIADRVAGYTF.

The gene calls are TRBV6-6 and TRBJ1-1; D gene uncertain. Germline-derived CDR1 and CDR2 are MNHNY and SVGAGI (reference sequence). The CDR3 length is 13 residues. The V end lost 7 bases, the J end lost 10 bases, and 19 bases lay between the germline ends. Here the CDR3 DNA reads TGTGCCAGCACCAATGGGGAGGCCCTGACAGCTTTCTTT. Protein: CASTNGEALTAFF.

This clone was picked up one time. The J gene is TRBJ2-1, the V gene TRBV21-1; the table's TRBD2 call for D was not verified on the DNA. TRBV21-1 is annotated as a pseudogene. The CDR3 loop spans 15 amino acids. CDR3 coding DNA: TGTGCCAGCAGCCCTTTAGAGAGCTCCTACAATGAGCAGTTCTTC. Protein sequence: CASSPLESSYNEQFF.

This chain connects TRBV27 to TRBJ1-1; TRBD1 matches 9 bases. The CDR3 covers 15 residues. CDR1 and CDR2 (germline): MNHEY, SMNVEV (reference sequence). The V segment lost 4 bases and the J segment 4 bases; nucleotides outside the gene matches: 7. The CDR3 DNA reads as TGTGCCAGCAGTTCGACAGGGGGTCGATTCACTGAAGCTTTCTTT. Encoded protein: CASSSTGGRFTEAFF.

The chain joins TRBV14 to TRBJ2-1; TRBD1 agrees at 9 bases. Germline V CDR1 and CDR2: SGHDN, FVKESK. CDR3 size: 13 residues. J gave up 8 bases and V 4 bases, and 3 bases lay outside the gene matches. CDR3 nucleotides: TGTGCCAGCAGCCTCACAGGGGGCGATGAGCAGTTCTTC. Translation gives CASSLTGGDEQFF.

The chain couples TRBV5-8 to TRBJ1-3; 7 nucleotides match TRBD1. From germline, CDR1 is SGHTS and CDR2 YDEGEE. The CDR3 sequence is 15 residues long. The V segment lost 4 bases and the J segment 4 bases; nucleotides outside the gene matches: 8. The CDR3 region has the DNA TGTGCCAGCAGCCCGGGACAGCCGGGAGGAAACACCATATATTTT. Translation gives CASSPGQPGGNTIYF.

The chain joins TRBV9 to TRBJ1-5; TRBD1 matches 7 bases. The trim removed 4 bases at V and 4 bases at J, leaving 8 bases unmatched. Germline V gives CDR1 SGDLS, CDR2 YYNGEE. This CDR3 is 15 amino acids long. This CDR3 reads CASSRQGSPNQPQHF. The CDR3, as DNA: TGTGCCAGCAGCCGACAGGGTTCGCCGAATCAGCCCCAGCATTTT.

The chain carries TRBV9 and TRBJ2-2, with 8 nucleotides matching TRBD1. Looked up from germline, CDR1 is SGDLS and CDR2 is YYNGEE. The CDR3 consists of 15 residues. The J segment lost 5 bases and the V segment lost 3 bases, leaving 6 bases of the junction unmatched. CDR3 loop: CASSARGLGTGELFF. The CDR3 DNA reads as TGTGCCAGCAGCGCCAGGGGGCTAGGGACCGGGGAGCTGTTTTTT.

CDR3 bases: TGTGCCAGCAGCCCACAGAGTACCGAGAGTAGGCAGTTCTTC. This sequence encodes CASSPQSTESRQFF. The chain links TRBV9 to TRBJ2-1; no definite D call. V lost 4 bases and J lost 12, with 20 bases in between. This CDR3 has 14 amino acids. Germline V lookup: CDR1 SGDLS, CDR2 YYNGEE.

This chain links TRBV7-2 with TRBJ1-2; 7 bases align to TRBD1. V was pared by 5 bases and J by 3 bases, with 9 bases of the junction left unmatched. The CDR3 has 15 amino acids. From germline, CDR1 is SGHTA and CDR2 FQGNSA. The DNA of the CDR3 is TGTGCCAGCAGCCCATCCGGGACAGACTACTATGGCTACACCTTC. Amino acids: CASSPSGTDYYGYTF.

V is TRBV11-2 and J is TRBJ2-7; D is unclear. V was shortened by 2 bases and J by 0 bases, with 8 bases between the two germline ends. The CDR3 runs to 14 residues. Germline-derived CDR1 and CDR2 are SGHAT and FQNNGV. The DNA for the CDR3 is TGTGCCAGCAGCTTAATGGGTCTCTCCTACGAGCAGTACTTC. It translates to CASSLMGLSYEQYF.

The DNA of the CDR3 is TGTGCCAGCGAACGGACAGGGCGGAAGTTGGACACTGAAGCTTTCTTT. This codes for CASERTGRKLDTEAFF. The chain links TRBV2 to TRBJ1-1; 8 positions match TRBD1. The CDR3 contains 16 residues. Germline V gives CDR1 SNHLY, CDR2 FYNNEI. Trimming cost V 8 bases and J 3 bases; bases outside gene matches: 14.

This clone was seen more than once but under ten times. This sequence joins TRBV7-2 and TRBJ2-7; possibly TRBD2 for D (5 bases). Trimming shortened V by 5 bases and J by 3 bases, and 20 bases separated the two germline ends. Germline V gives CDR1 SGHTA, CDR2 FQGNSA. This CDR3 region has 16 residues. The CDR3 sequence: CASSPRMTGTHYEQYF. The CDR3 nucleotides are TGTGCCAGCAGCCCCCGGATGACGGGAACTCACTACGAGCAGTACTTC.

The V and J genes are TRBV2 and TRBJ2-5; TRBD2 might be the D (5 bases). V lost 6 bases, J lost 1 base, and 9 bases lay in between. CDR3 length: 13 amino acids. CDR1 SNHLY and CDR2 FYNNEI come from the germline V gene. CDR3 DNA sequence: TGTGCCAGCAGCCGGGAACCCCAAGAGACCCAGTACTTC. Translated, it gives CASSREPQETQYF.

The chain is built from TRBV19 and TRBJ1-5; TRBD1 aligns across 7 bases. The CDR3 has 13 amino acids. CDR1 is LNHDA and CDR2 is SQIVND in the germline V gene (reference sequence). The junction had 3 bases not matched to a gene; V was cut back by 5 bases and J by 5 bases. The CDR3 reads CASSGQEYQPQHF. The CDR3 DNA is TGTGCCAGTAGTGGACAGGAATATCAGCCCCAGCATTTT.

This sequence joins TRBV19 and TRBJ2-7, with 11 bases that match TRBD2. The CDR3 runs 16 residues. J gave up 1 base and V 3 bases, and 5 bases lay outside the gene matches. CDR1 is LNHDA, CDR2 SQIVND, per germline (reference sequence). The CDR3: CASSITGTSGSYEQYF. For the CDR3, the DNA is TGTGCCAGTAGTATTACCGGGACTAGCGGATCCTACGAGCAGTACTTC.

The chain recombines TRBV6-1 with TRBJ1-3; D may be TRBD1 (6 bases). The CDR3 contains 14 residues. The germline CDR1 and CDR2 sequences are MNHNS and SASEGT. V was pared by 8 bases and J by 8 bases, with 19 bases between. The CDR3 spells CASFRGDWGHTIYF. CDR3 DNA: TGTGCCAGCTTCAGAGGGGATTGGGGGCACACCATATATTTT.